The 18 T cell receptor beta chains presented below share a single source sample, sequenced in a study of identifying expanded T cells in peripheral blood. The assay was immunoSEQ multiplex PCR, and TCRdb's table has in-frame clones only and misses some. The repertoire includes about 85,000 clones, 88% of them detected once, and under 20% sits in the top ten. The specimen was blood. These receptors all stem from a person aged 18-70 years in good health.

The rearrangement joins TRBV11-3 to TRBJ2-2; TRBD1 matches at 7 bases. The CDR3 consists of 16 residues. V trimming: 5 bases; J trimming: 4 bases; junction bases outside the gene matches: 10. Germline CDR1 SGHNT, CDR2 YENEEA. The CDR3 spells CASSHRGRAATGELFF. The CDR3 DNA is TGTGCCAGCAGCCACAGGGGCAGGGCGGCCACCGGGGAGCTGTTTTTT.

The chain has TRBV6-5 and TRBJ2-6; D remains unclear. From germline, CDR1 is MNHEY and CDR2 SVGAGI. V shed 2 bases and J shed 0 bases, with 5 bases lying between them. The CDR3 runs to 15 residues. CDR3 sequence reads: CASSYTVSGANVLTF. The CDR3 DNA reads as TGTGCCAGCAGTTACACAGTCTCTGGGGCCAACGTCCTGACTTTC.

The chain links TRBV18 to TRBJ1-1; D is uncertain. V lost 3 bases to trimming and J lost 1 base, with 9 bases between them. The germline CDR1 and CDR2 sequences are KGHSH and LQKENI. This CDR3 has 14 residues. CDR3 sequence: CASSPGGWNTEAFF. DNA of the CDR3: TGTGCCAGCTCACCGGGCGGCTGGAACACTGAAGCTTTCTTT.

The gene calls are TRBV5-1 and TRBJ1-1; D remains unclear. Between the trimmed V and J ends, which lost 0 bases and 3 bases, there was a span of 18 bases. CDR1 SGHRS and CDR2 YFSETQ come from the germline V gene. The CDR3 covers 17 residues. CDR3: CASSLGVGRFSDTEAFF. The CDR3 coding sequence is TGCGCCAGCAGCTTGGGAGTTGGGAGGTTTTCCGACACTGAAGCTTTCTTT.

V usage is TRBV20-1 and J usage is TRBJ2-1, with no clear D. This CDR3 comprises 11 residues. V dropped 5 bases and J dropped 9 bases, with 11 bases sitting between them. CDR1 and CDR2 (germline): DFQATT, SNEGSKA (reference sequence). The CDR3 here is CSAAAAGEQFF. CDR3 coding DNA: TGCAGTGCTGCCGCGGCCGGTGAGCAGTTCTTC.

This rearrangement joins TRBV5-1 to TRBJ1-1, with D uncertain. CDR1 is SGHRS and CDR2 is YFSETQ in the germline V gene. The CDR3 spans 14 residues. V was shortened by 0 bases and J by 4 bases, with 10 bases between the two germline ends. The CDR3 coding sequence is TGCGCCAGCAGCTTGGAGTTGCAGGCCACTGAAGCTTTCTTT. Its protein is CASSLELQATEAFF.

The J gene is TRBJ1-2, the V gene TRBV2; D not resolved. Trimming left V 0 bases short and J 2 bases short, with 7 bases between. Germline CDR1 and CDR2: SNHLY and FYNNEI. This CDR3 region has 14 residues. CDR3 sequence reads: CASSEARTNYGYTF. The CDR3 DNA sequence: TGTGCCAGCAGTGAAGCTCGGACCAACTATGGCTACACCTTC. The whole variable domain, filled in from reference TRBV2 and TRBJ1-2, reads EPEVTQTPSHQVTQMGQEVILRCVPISNHLYFYWYRQILGQKVEFLVSFYNNEISEKSEIFDDQFSVERPDGSNFTLKIRSTKLEDSAMYFCASSEARTNYGYTFGSGTRLTVV.

This sequence joins TRBV5-4 and TRBJ2-2; 8 bases agree with TRBD1. In germline, CDR1 is SGHNT, CDR2 YYREEE (reference sequence). The CDR3 sequence is 16 residues long. Trimming removed 1 base from V and 6 bases from J; junction bases left unmatched: 8. The CDR3 DNA reads as TGTGCCAGCAGCTTGTTTGGACAGGGTTCTGCCGGGGAGCTGTTTTTT. This translates into CASSLFGQGSAGELFF.

The V call is TRBV7-2, the J call TRBJ2-5; 7 nucleotides match TRBD2. Germline V gives CDR1 SGHTA, CDR2 FQGNSA. V gave up 1 base and J gave up 1 base; unmatched junction bases: 3. The CDR3 sequence is 15 residues long. DNA of the CDR3: TGTGCCAGCAGCTTAGGCGGGGGTTCCCAAGAGACCCAGTACTTC. Translating gives CASSLGGGSQETQYF.

Remarks on this clone: Given a much more abundant clone one base away, this may be a read error. The rearrangement uses TRBV7-9 and TRBJ2-3; 7 bases map to TRBD2. Germline CDR1 is SEHNR and CDR2 is FQNEAQ (reference sequence). After removal of 5 bases from V and 2 bases from J, the junction contained 1 base not matched to a gene. CDR3 length equals 13 residues. As DNA, the CDR3 is TGTGCCAGCAGCGGGGGGGTCACAGATACGCAGTATTTT. This sequence encodes CASSGGVTDTQYF.

The V and J genes are TRBV6-5 and TRBJ1-1, with 8 bases matching TRBD1. The V segment lost 6 bases and the J segment 8 bases; nucleotides outside the gene matches: 5. The CDR3 is made up of 12 amino acids. In germline, CDR1 is MNHEY, CDR2 SVGAGI. CDR3 coding DNA: TGTGCCAGCAGAGAAACAGGGGGGGAAGCTTTCTTT. This encodes CASRETGGEAFF.

The chain's CDR3 is CASSFGGGDEQFF. CDR3 sequence (DNA): TGTGCCAGCAGCTTCGGGGGAGGCGATGAGCAGTTCTTC. The chain couples TRBV7-8 to TRBJ2-1, with a possible D match to TRBD2 (6 bases). Germline V gives CDR1 SGHVS, CDR2 FQNEAQ. This CDR3 spans 13 amino acids. V dropped 3 bases and J dropped 8 bases, with 11 bases sitting between them.

The chain employs TRBV7-2 and TRBJ1-2; 7 bases fit TRBD1. V lost 5 bases, J lost 5 bases, and 14 bases stayed unmatched. CDR3 size: 16 residues. The germline gives CDR1 SGHTA, CDR2 FQGNSA. The CDR3 sequence: CASSHGTVLFPYGYTF. In DNA, the CDR3 is TGTGCCAGCAGCCACGGGACAGTACTATTTCCTTATGGCTACACCTTC. Full variable domain (outside the CDR3, taken from reference TRBV7-2 and TRBJ1-2): GAGVSQSPSNKVTEKGKDVELRCDPISGHTALYWYRQSLGQGLEFLIYFQGNSAPDKSGLPSDRFSAERTGGSVSTLTIQRTQQEDSAVYLCASSHGTVLFPYGYTFGSGTRLTVV.

This clone appeared a few times. This chain connects TRBV11-2 to TRBJ2-3; D ambiguous. V lost 6 bases, J lost 4 bases, and 8 bases lay in between. The CDR3 runs to 12 residues. Germline V gene data show CDR1 as SGHAT and CDR2 as FQNNGV. CDR3 nucleotides: TGTGCCAGCAGACACCAGGCAGATACGCAGTATTTT. Protein sequence: CASRHQADTQYF.

The rearrangement joins TRBV7-2 to TRBJ1-1; 7 bases align to TRBD1. The germline gives CDR1 SGHTA, CDR2 FQGNSA. V was clipped by 4 bases and J by 9 bases; unmatched bases: 5. The CDR3 totals 12 residues. The CDR3 is CASSSSGGQAFF. The CDR3 DNA reads TGTGCCAGCAGCTCTTCAGGGGGACAAGCTTTCTTT.

The V gene is TRBV5-4, the J gene TRBJ2-7; D gene uncertain. V lost 3 bases to trimming and J lost 6 bases, with 7 bases between them. Per germline, CDR1 SGHNT and CDR2 YYREEE (reference sequence). The CDR3 covers 11 residues. CDR3 sequence: CASSSHTEQYF. CDR3 bases: TGTGCCAGCAGCTCCCATACCGAGCAGTACTTC.

This chain connects TRBV5-6 to TRBJ2-1; 8 nucleotides line up with TRBD1. The germline gives CDR1 SGHDT, CDR2 YYEEEE. Unmatched junction bases numbered 8, after V lost 3 bases and J lost 9 bases. The CDR3 loop spans 14 amino acids. CDR3 nucleotide sequence: TGTGCCAGCAGCTCCAGACAGGGGAAGGGTGAGCAGTTCTTC. Residues: CASSSRQGKGEQFF.

This clone is a singleton in its sample. The V call is TRBV2, the J call TRBJ2-1; D unclear. V lost 2 bases and J 0 bases, leaving 8 bases between the germline ends. Germline CDR1 reads SNHLY; CDR2 reads FYNNEI. The CDR3 has 15 amino acids. This chain's CDR3 is CASSESPRSYNEQFF. Here the CDR3 DNA reads TGTGCCAGCAGTGAAAGCCCGCGCTCCTACAATGAGCAGTTCTTC.